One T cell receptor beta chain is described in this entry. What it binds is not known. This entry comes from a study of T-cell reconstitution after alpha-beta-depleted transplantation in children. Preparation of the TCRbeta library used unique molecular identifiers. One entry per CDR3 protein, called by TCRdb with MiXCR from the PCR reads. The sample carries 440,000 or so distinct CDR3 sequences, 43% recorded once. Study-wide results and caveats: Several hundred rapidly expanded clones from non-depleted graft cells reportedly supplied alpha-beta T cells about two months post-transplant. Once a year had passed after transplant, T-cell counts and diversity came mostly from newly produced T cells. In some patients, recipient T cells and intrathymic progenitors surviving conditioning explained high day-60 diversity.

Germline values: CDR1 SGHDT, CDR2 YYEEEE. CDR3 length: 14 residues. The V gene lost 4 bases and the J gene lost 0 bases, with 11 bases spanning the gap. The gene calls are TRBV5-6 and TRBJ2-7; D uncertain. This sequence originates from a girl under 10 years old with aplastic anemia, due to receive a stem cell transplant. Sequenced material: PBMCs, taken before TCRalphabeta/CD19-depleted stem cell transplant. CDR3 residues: CASSPWLRSYEQYF. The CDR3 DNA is TGTGCCAGCAGCCCGTGGCTCCGCTCCTACGAGCAGTACTTC.